The following is a TCR beta chain sequence with its context. Under the authors' procedure: Reference gene primer amplification gave nucleated cell count estimates. Only in-frame clones appear in the TCRdb table, and some are missing; sequencing was by immunoSEQ multiplex PCR. The V and J calls and clone size were taken over from that table, and D and trimming were inferred from the DNA. This sample carries 22,000 or so clones, about 88% of them seen once, and the ten largest clones take 9.5% to 12%. The CDR3 runs to 14 residues. Per germline, CDR1 ENHRY and CDR2 SYGVKD. Losses at the gene ends were 8 bases for V and 0 bases for J; bases not matched to a gene: 4. The source of the sample is a study of blood T cell repertoires in COVID-19. Across the study: Material from acute and convalescent COVID-19 was sourced from the United States, Italy and Spain. PBMCs, B-cell-depleted T cells, or T cells were the source of the cDNA or gDNA that made up the material.

Sequencing used peripheral blood. The sequence came from a human donor in a cohort sampled during active COVID-19. The donor label of this sample is uncertain. This chain joins TRBV10-3 and TRBJ2-1; 7 bases line up with TRBD2. The DNA of the CDR3 is TGTGCCATCCGAGCGGGACCCTCCTACAATGAGCAGTTCTTC. It codes for CAIRAGPSYNEQFF.